Included here is one T cell receptor beta chain sequence, with context. Trimming pared 8 bases from V and 1 base from J, leaving 14 bases between. The CDR3 length is 14 residues. Germline CDR1 is MNHEY and CDR2 is SVGAGI. The data were obtained in a study of blood T cell repertoires in COVID-19. About the study: From T cells, B-cell-depleted T cells, or PBMCs came the material, which was cDNA or gDNA.

Methods used by the authors: Estimated nucleated cell counts came from reference gene primer amplification. The repertoire was sequenced with immunoSEQ multiplex PCR; TCRdb's copy has only in-frame clones and lacks some. V, J and clone size were drawn from that table, and D and trimming were deduced from the DNA. The sample lists roughly 79,000 clones; around 80% were seen once. The sequencing sample was made of peripheral blood. The rearrangement uses TRBV6-5 and TRBJ1-1, with D hard to call. The clonotype comes from a human donor in a cohort sampled during active COVID-19. CDR3 region: CASSPGNPNTEAFF. The DNA for the CDR3 is TGTGCCAGCTCCCCCGGGAACCCGAACACTGAAGCTTTCTTT.